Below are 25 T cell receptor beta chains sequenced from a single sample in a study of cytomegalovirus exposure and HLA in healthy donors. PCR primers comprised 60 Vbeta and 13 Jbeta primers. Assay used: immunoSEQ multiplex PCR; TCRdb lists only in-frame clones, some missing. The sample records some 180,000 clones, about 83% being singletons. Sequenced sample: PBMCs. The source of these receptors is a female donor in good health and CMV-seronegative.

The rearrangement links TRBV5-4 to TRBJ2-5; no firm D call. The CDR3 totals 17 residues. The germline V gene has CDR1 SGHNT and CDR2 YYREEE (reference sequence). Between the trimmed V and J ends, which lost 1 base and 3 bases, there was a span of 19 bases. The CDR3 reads CASSLRPAPGPEETQYF. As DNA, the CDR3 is TGTGCCAGCAGCTTGCGCCCGGCCCCAGGCCCGGAAGAGACCCAGTACTTC.

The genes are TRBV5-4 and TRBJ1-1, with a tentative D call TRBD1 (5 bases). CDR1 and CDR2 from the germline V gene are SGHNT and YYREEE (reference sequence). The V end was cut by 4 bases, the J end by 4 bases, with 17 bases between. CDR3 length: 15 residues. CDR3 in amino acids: CASSPPQGPGTEAFF. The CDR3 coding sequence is TGTGCCAGCAGCCCCCCCCAGGGTCCGGGCACTGAAGCTTTCTTT.

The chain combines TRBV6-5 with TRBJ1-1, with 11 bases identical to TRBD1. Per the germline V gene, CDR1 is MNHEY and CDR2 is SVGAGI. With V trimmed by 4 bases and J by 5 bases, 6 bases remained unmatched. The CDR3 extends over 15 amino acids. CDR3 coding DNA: TGTGCCAGCAGTTCTTGGACAGGGGGCATAACTGAAGCTTTCTTT. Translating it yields CASSSWTGGITEAFF.

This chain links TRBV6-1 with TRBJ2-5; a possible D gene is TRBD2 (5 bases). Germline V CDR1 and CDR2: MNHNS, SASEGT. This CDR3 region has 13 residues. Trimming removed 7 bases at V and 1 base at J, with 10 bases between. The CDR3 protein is CASTMDFQETQYF. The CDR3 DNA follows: TGTGCCAGCACTATGGACTTCCAAGAGACCCAGTACTTC.

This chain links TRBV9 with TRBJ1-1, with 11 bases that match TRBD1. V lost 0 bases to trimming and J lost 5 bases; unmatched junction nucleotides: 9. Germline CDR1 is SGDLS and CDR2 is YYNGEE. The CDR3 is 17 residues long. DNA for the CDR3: TGTGCCAGCAGCGTAGCTGGGACAGGGGGACTTTGGACTGAAGCTTTCTTT. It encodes CASSVAGTGGLWTEAFF.

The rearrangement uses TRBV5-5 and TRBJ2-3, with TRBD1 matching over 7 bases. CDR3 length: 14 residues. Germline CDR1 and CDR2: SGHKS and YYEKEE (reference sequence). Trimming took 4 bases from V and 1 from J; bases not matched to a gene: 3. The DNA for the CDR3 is TGTGCCAGCAGCCCCACAGGGGGCACAGATACGCAGTATTTT. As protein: CASSPTGGTDTQYF.

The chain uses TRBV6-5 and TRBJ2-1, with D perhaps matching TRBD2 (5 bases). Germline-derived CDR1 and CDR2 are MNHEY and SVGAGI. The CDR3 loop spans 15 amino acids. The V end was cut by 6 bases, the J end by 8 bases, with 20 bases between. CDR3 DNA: TGTGCCAGCAGCCCCCGGACTCCCGGCCCCCATGAGCAGTTCTTC. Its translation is CASSPRTPGPHEQFF.

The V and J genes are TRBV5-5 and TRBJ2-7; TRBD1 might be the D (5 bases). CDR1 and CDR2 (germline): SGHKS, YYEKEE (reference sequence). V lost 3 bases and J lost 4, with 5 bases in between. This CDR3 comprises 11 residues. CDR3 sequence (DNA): TGTGCCAGCAGCTCAGGGTACGAGCAGTACTTC. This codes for CASSSGYEQYF.

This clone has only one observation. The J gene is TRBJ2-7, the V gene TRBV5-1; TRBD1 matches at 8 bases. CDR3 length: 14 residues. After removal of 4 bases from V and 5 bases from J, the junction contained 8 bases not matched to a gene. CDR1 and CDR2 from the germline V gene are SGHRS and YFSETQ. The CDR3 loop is CASSIGQGIDEQYF. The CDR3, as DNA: TGCGCCAGCAGCATAGGACAGGGAATCGACGAGCAGTACTTC. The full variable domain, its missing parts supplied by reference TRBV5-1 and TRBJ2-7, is KAGVTQTPRYLIKTRGQQVTLSCSPISGHRSVSWYQQTPGQGLQFLFEYFSETQRNKGNFPGRFSGRQFSNSRSEMNVSTLELGDSALYLCASSIGQGIDEQYFGPGTRLTVT.

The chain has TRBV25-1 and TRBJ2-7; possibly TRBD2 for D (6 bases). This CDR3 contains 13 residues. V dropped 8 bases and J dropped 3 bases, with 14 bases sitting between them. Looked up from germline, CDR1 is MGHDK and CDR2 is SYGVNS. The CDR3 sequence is CASEGLQNYEQYF. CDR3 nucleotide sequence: TGTGCCAGCGAGGGACTTCAAAACTACGAGCAGTACTTC.

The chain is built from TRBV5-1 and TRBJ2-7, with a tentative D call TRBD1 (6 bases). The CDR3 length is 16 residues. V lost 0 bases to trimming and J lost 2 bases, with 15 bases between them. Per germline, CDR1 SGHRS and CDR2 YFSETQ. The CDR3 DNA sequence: TGCGCCAGCAGCTTGGCCGTGGCAGGGGATCCCTACGAGCAGTACTTC. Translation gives CASSLAVAGDPYEQYF.

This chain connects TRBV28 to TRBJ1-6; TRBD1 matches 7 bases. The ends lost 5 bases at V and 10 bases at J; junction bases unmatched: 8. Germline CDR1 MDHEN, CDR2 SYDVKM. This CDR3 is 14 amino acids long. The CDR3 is CASSIGQAYSPLHF. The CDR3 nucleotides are TGTGCCAGCAGTATAGGACAGGCCTACTCACCCCTCCACTTT.

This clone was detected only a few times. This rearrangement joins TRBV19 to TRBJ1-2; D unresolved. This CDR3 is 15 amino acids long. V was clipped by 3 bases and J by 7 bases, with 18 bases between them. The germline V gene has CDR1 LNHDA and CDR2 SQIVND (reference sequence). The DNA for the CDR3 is TGTGCCAGTAGTATCACCGGGATACTCGGCGGTGGCTACACCTTC. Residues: CASSITGILGGGYTF.

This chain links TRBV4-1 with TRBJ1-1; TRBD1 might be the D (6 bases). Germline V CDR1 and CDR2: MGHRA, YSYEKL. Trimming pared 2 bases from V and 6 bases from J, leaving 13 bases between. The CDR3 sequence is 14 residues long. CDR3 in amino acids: CASSQSGGLAEAFF. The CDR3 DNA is TGCGCCAGCAGCCAATCGGGGGGGCTGGCTGAAGCTTTCTTT.

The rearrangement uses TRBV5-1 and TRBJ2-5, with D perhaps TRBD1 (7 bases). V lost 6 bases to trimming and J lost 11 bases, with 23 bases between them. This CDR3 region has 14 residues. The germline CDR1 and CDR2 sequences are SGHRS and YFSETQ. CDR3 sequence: CASTGGGQTYEQYF. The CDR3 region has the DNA TGCGCCAGCACAGGAGGGGGCCAGACGTATGAGCAGTACTTC.

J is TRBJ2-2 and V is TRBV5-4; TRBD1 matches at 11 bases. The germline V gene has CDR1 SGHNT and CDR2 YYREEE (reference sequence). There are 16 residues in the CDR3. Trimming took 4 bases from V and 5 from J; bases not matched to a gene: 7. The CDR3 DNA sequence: TGTGCCAGCAGCCCTCGGACAGGGGGCAGTACCGGGGAGCTGTTTTTT. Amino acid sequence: CASSPRTGGSTGELFF.

The CDR3 is CASSLEPYGGYEQYF. The DNA of the CDR3 is TGTGCCAGCAGCTTAGAGCCTTACGGGGGATACGAGCAGTACTTC. The chain joins TRBV7-2 to TRBJ2-7; maybe TRBD2 (6 bases). Germline V gene lookup returns CDR1 SGHTA and CDR2 FQGNSA. This CDR3 has 15 residues. V gave up 1 base and J gave up 4 bases, with 14 bases separating them. Together with reference TRBV7-2 and TRBJ2-7, the CDR3 gives the full variable domain: GAGVSQSPSNKVTEKGKDVELRCDPISGHTALYWYRQSLGQGLEFLIYFQGNSAPDKSGLPSDRFSAERTGGSVSTLTIQRTQQEDSAVYLCASSLEPYGGYEQYFGPGTRLTVT.

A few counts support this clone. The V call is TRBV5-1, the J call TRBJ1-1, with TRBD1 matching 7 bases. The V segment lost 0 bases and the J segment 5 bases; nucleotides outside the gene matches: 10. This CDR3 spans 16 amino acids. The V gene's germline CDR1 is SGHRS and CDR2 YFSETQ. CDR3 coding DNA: TGCGCCAGCAGCTTGGGACAGGGCGGTATACCGACTGAAGCTTTCTTT. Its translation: CASSLGQGGIPTEAFF.

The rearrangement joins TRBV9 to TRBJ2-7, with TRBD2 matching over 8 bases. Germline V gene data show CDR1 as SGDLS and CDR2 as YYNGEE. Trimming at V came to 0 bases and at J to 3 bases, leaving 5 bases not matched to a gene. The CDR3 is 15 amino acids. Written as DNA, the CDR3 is TGTGCCAGCAGCGTAGCAGCGGGAGTTTTCTACGAGCAGTACTTC. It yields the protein CASSVAAGVFYEQYF. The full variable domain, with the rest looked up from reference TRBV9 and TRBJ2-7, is DSGVTQTPKHLITATGQRVTLRCSPRSGDLSVYWYQQSLDQGLQFLIQYYNGEERAKGNILERFSAQQFPDLHSELNLSSLELGDSALYFCASSVAAGVFYEQYFGPGTRLTVT.

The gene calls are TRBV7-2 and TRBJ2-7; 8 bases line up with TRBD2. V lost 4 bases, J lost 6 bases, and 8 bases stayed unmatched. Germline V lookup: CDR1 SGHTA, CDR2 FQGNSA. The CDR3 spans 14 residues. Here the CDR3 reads CASSSSPGLGEQYF. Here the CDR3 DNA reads TGTGCCAGCAGCTCCAGTCCGGGACTAGGCGAGCAGTACTTC.

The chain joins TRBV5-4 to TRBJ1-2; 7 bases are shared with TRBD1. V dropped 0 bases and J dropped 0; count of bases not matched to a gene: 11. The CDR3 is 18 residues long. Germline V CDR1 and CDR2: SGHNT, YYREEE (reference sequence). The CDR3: CASSLAETGAAPNYGYTF. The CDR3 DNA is TGTGCCAGCAGCTTGGCCGAAACAGGGGCGGCACCTAACTATGGCTACACCTTC.

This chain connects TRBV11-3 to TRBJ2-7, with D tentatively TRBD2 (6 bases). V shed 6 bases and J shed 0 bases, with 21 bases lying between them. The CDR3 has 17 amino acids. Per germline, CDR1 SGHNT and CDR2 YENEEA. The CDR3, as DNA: TGTGCCAGCAGGGGCGGGGACGGAAACAGAGACTCCTACGAGCAGTACTTC. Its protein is CASRGGDGNRDSYEQYF. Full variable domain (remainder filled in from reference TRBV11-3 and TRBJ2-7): EAGVVQSPRYKIIEKKQPVAFWCNPISGHNTLYWYLQNLGQGPELLIRYENEEAVDDSQLPKDRFSAERLKGVDSTLKIQPAELGDSAVYLCASRGGDGNRDSYEQYFGPGTRLTVT.

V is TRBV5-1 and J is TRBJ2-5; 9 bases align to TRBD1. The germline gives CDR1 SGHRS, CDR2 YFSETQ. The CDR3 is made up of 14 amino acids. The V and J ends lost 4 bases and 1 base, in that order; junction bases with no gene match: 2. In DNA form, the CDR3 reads TGCGCCAGCAGCGTGGACAGGGGCCAAGAGACCCAGTACTTC. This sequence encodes CASSVDRGQETQYF.

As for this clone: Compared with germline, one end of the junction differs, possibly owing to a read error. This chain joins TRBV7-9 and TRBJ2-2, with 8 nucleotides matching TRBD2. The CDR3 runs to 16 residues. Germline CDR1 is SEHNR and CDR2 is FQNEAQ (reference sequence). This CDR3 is CSSSFVAGMMTGELFF. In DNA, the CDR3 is TGTTCCAGCAGCTTCGTAGCGGGAATGATGACCGGGGAGCTGTTTTTT.

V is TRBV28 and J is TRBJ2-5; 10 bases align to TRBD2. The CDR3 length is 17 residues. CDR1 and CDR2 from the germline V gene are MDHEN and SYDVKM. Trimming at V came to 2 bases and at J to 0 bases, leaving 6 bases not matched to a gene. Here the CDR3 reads CASSLGTSDLYQETQYF. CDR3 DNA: TGTGCCAGCAGTTTAGGGACTAGCGACCTGTACCAAGAGACCCAGTACTTC.